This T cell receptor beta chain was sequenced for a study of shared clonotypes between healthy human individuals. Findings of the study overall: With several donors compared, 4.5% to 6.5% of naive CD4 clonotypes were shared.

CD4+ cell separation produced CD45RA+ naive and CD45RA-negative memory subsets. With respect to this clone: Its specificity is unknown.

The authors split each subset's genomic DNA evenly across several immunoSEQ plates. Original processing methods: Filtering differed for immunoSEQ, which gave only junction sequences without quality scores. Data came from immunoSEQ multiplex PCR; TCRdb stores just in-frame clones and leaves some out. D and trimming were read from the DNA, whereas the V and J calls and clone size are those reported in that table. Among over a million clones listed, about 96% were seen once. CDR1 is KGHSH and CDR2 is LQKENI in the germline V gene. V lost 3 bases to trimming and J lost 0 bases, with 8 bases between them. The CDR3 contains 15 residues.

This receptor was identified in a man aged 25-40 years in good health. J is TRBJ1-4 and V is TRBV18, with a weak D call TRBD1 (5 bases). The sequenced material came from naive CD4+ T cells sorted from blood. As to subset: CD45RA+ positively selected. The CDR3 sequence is CASSPGRPTNEKLFF. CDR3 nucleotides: TGTGCCAGCTCACCGGGGCGCCCAACTAATGAAAAACTGTTTTTT. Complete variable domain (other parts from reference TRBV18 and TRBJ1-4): NAGVMQNPRHLVRRRGQEARLRCSPMKGHSHVYWYRQLPEEGLKFMVYLQKENIIDESGMPKERFSAEFPKEGPSILRIQQVVRGDSAAYFCASSPGRPTNEKLFFGSGTQLSVL.